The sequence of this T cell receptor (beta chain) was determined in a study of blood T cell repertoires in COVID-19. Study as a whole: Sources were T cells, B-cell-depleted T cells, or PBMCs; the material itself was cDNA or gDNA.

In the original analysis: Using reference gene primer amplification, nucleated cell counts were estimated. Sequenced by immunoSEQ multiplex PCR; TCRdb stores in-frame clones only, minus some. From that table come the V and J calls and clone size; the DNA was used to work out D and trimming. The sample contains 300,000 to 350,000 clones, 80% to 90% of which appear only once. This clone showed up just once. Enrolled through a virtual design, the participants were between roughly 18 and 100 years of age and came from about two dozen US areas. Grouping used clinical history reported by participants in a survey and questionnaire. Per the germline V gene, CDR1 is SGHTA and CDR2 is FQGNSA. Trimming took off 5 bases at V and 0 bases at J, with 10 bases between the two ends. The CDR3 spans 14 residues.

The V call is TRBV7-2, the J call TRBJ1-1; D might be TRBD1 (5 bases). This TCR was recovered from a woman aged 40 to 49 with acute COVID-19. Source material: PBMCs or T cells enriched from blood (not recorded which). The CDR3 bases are TGTGCCAGCAGCGCGGGACCGCTGAACACTGAAGCTTTCTTT. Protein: CASSAGPLNTEAFF.